This T cell receptor (beta chain) was identified in a study of shared clonotypes between healthy human individuals. V lost 5 bases, J lost 8 bases, and 16 bases lay in between. The CDR3 covers 14 residues. Germline V gives CDR1 SEHNR, CDR2 FQNEAQ (reference sequence). In regard to this clone: What it recognizes is unknown.

Sequencing was performed with immunoSEQ multiplex PCR; in TCRdb, only in-frame clones are kept and a portion is missing. The sample has about 600,000 clones; 97% are singletons. Those who donated were healthy HIV-negative adults, with no recent acute infections or vaccinations reported. Adults of Caucasian background living in Nashville, Tennessee made up all donors. Overall study results and limits: Larger estimated richness was generally recorded for naive subsets relative to memory subsets. In several donors, around 5% of naive CD4 clonotypes appeared in common.

The source of this sequence is a woman aged 25 to 39 in good health. This chain joins TRBV7-9 and TRBJ2-1; D tentatively reads TRBD1 or TRBD2 (5 bases each). Sequencing was done on a sample of naive CD4+ T cells sorted from blood. The subset is: CD45RA+ positively selected. In DNA form, the CDR3 reads TGTGCCAGCAGCGTAACCCAGGGTAGCGATGAGCAGTTCTTC. The encoded protein is CASSVTQGSDEQFF.